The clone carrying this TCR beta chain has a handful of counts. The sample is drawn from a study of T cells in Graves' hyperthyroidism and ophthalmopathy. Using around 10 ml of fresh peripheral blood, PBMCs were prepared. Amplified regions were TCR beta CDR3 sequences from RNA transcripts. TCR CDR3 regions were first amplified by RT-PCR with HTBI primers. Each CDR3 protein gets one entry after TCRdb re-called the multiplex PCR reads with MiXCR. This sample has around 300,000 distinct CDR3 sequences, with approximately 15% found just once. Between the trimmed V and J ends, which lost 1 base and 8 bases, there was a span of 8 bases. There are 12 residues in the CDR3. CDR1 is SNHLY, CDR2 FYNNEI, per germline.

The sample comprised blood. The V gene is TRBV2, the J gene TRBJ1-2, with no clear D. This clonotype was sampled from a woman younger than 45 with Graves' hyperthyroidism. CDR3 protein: CASSEEVGGYTF. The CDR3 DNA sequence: TGTGCCAGCAGTGAAGAGGTCGGCGGCTACACCTTC.